Below, 5 T cell receptor beta chains from the same sample are listed, as sequenced in a study of T-cell memory formation after mild COVID-19. Each CDR3 protein is one row after TCRdb ran MiXCR on the 5' RACE reads. The table lists 150,000 to 200,000 distinct CDR3 sequences, approximately 10% of them singletons. The specimen sequenced was PBMCs or a T cell subset sorted from them (not recorded which). These TCRs come from a man in his late teens or twenties who had mild COVID-19 (a few samples of this study predate the infection). Cell type and time point are not known.

The gene calls are TRBV4-2 and TRBJ1-4; D is unclear. CDR3 size: 15 residues. The germline V gene has CDR1 LGHNA and CDR2 YNFKEQ. V dropped 5 bases and J dropped 3 bases, with 13 bases sitting between them. The CDR3 DNA is TGTGCCAGCAGCAGTATGGGTCAGCCTAATGAAAAACTGTTTTTT. Translation: CASSSMGQPNEKLFF.

V usage is TRBV5-1 and J usage is TRBJ2-2, with D possibly TRBD1 on 6 matching bases. Germline V lookup: CDR1 SGHRS, CDR2 YFSETQ. This CDR3 region has 17 residues. The V end was cut by 3 bases, the J end by 4 bases, with 19 bases between. The CDR3 is CASSSRDTTTFTGELFF. CDR3 DNA: TGCGCCAGCAGCTCCCGGGACACCACTACTTTCACCGGGGAGCTGTTTTTT.

The V and J genes are TRBV7-2 and TRBJ2-6, with 7 bases identical to TRBD1. Germline CDR1 is SGHTA and CDR2 is FQGNSA. V trimming: 8 bases; J trimming: 1 base; junction bases outside the gene matches: 5. The CDR3 is 15 residues long. The CDR3 DNA follows: TGTGCCAGCGGCAGACAGGGATCTGGGGCCAACGTCCTGACTTTC. Encoded protein: CASGRQGSGANVLTF.

In its sample, this clonotype was seen once. This chain links TRBV27 with TRBJ1-6, with D perhaps TRBD1 (6 bases). V lost 1 base and J lost 10, with 14 bases in between. The CDR3 has 15 amino acids. Germline CDR1 is MNHEY and CDR2 is SMNVEV (reference sequence). The DNA for the CDR3 is TGTGCCAGCAGTTTATACAGGGAGGGTGGGTCACCCCTCCACTTT. It codes for CASSLYREGGSPLHF.

A few counts support this clonotype. The genes are TRBV28 and TRBJ2-7, with a tentative D call TRBD1 (6 bases). From germline, CDR1 is MDHEN and CDR2 SYDVKM. V was trimmed by 10 bases and J by 7 bases, leaving 17 bases between them. The CDR3 covers 12 residues. This CDR3 is CATHRALGEQYV. The CDR3 DNA reads TGTGCCACCCACAGGGCCCTGGGGGAGCAGTACGTC.